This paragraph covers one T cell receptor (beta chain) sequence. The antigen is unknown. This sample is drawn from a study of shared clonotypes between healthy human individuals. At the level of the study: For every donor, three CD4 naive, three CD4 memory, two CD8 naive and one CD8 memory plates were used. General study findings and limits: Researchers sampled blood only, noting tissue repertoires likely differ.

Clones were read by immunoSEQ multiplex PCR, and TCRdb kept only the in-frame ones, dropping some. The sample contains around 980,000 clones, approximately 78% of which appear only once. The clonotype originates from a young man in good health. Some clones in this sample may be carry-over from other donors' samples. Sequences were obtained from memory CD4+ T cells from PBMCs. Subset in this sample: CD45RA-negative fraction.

The CDR3 nucleotides are TGTGCCAGCAGCTTAGTAGCGGGAGCCACCGGGGAGCTGTTTTTT. This sequence encodes CASSLVAGATGELFF. V is TRBV7-9 and J is TRBJ2-2; the match to TRBD2 covers 9 bases. Germline V gene sequence: CDR1 SEHNR, CDR2 FQNEAQ (reference sequence). This CDR3 region has 15 residues. V lost 1 base, J lost 4 bases, and 1 base stayed unmatched.